The next 5 T cell receptor beta chains were all read from a single sample in a study of cytomegalovirus exposure and HLA in healthy donors (dated by TCRdb to 2016 to 2017). Library preparation employed the immunoSEQ multiplex PCR assay. For the multiplex PCR, a mixture combining 60 forward primers for TCR Vbeta segments and 13 reverse primers for TCR Jbeta segments was used. In TCRdb, the immuneACCESS table is reduced to in-frame sequences with V and J assigned. These tables do not hold every clone; where another copy was compared, an unresolved V gene accounts for under half, and the others remain unexplained. Counted in this sample were under 150,000 clones; 78% of them appeared once. Jointly, the top ten make up 3% of the sample. The sequencing sample was made of PBMCs. The receptors were sampled from a man aged 35 to 55 in good health and CMV-seropositive.

The genes are TRBV30 and TRBJ2-5; D possibly corresponds to TRBD2 (6 bases). CDR1 and CDR2 from the germline V gene are GTSNPN and SVGIG (reference sequence). This CDR3 comprises 16 residues. V lost 0 bases, J lost 1 base, and 15 bases lay in between. The CDR3 is CAWSVRVGGIQETQYF. The CDR3 bases are TGTGCCTGGAGTGTAAGGGTCGGAGGGATCCAAGAGACCCAGTACTTC.

The chain has TRBV11-2 and TRBJ1-4; D perhaps matches TRBD1 (5 bases). The CDR3 has 14 amino acids. Germline loops: CDR1 SGHAT, CDR2 FQNNGV. Trimming stripped 4 bases from V and 7 bases from J, with 13 bases between. DNA for the CDR3: TGTGCCAGCAGCTCGATTAGACAGACTGAAAAACTGTTTTTT. Its protein product is CASSSIRQTEKLFF.

V is TRBV28 and J is TRBJ1-1; D gene ambiguous. The germline V gene has CDR1 MDHEN and CDR2 SYDVKM. V lost 7 bases and J 5 bases, leaving 11 bases between the germline ends. The length of the CDR3 is 12 residues. CDR3 nucleotides: TGTGCCAGCAACGTAGGAGGGACTGAAGCTTTCTTT. This encodes CASNVGGTEAFF.

Worth noting for this clone: The junction departs from the called germline gene at one end, perhaps through a read error. DNA for the CDR3: TGTTCCAGCAGCTTAGTTCGGTTAGCGGGAGTCCATGAGCAGTTCTTC. It encodes CSSSLVRLAGVHEQFF. V gene TRBV7-9 combines with J gene TRBJ2-1; TRBD2 agrees at 9 bases. Germline V gene lookup returns CDR1 SEHNR and CDR2 FQNEAQ (reference sequence). The CDR3 is 16 amino acids.

CDR3 sequence reads: CASSPDRNNQPQHF. DNA of the CDR3: TGTGCCAGCAGTCCTGACAGGAACAATCAGCCCCAGCATTTT. The chain carries TRBV28 and TRBJ1-5; the D gene is possibly TRBD1 (6 bases). This CDR3 has 14 residues. Per the germline V gene, CDR1 is MDHEN and CDR2 is SYDVKM. V lost 5 bases and J 3 bases, leaving 11 bases between the germline ends.